This record looks at one T cell receptor (beta chain) sequence and its context. The data derive from a study of STAT5B mutations in CD4+ large granular lymphocyte leukemia. Clones were sequenced by immunoSEQ multiplex PCR, and TCRdb holds only the in-frame ones, with some missing. The table has fewer than 35,000 clones, more than 55% seen once. The source is a human donor in good health. The sample was CD4+ T cells from blood buffy coats.

CDR3 coding DNA: TGTGCCAGCTCTCCTCCGGGGAAGGGCATCTCACCCCTCCACTTT. Amino acids: CASSPPGKGISPLHF. The chain joins TRBV18 to TRBJ1-6; D is undetermined. Germline loops: CDR1 KGHSH, CDR2 LQKENI. This CDR3 spans 15 amino acids. V was trimmed by 6 bases and J by 10 bases, leaving 19 bases between them. Supplemented by reference TRBV18 and TRBJ1-6, the full variable domain reads NAGVMQNPRHLVRRRGQEARLRCSPMKGHSHVYWYRQLPEEGLKFMVYLQKENIIDESGMPKERFSAEFPKEGPSILRIQQVVRGDSAAYFCASSPPGKGISPLHFGNGTRLTVT.